Listed here are 22 T cell receptor beta chains from one sample, sequenced in a study of OX40 agonist ivuxolimab in advanced cancers. The protocol was immunoSEQ multiplex PCR, while the TCRdb copy is restricted to in-frame clones and leaves out a portion. The sample has tens of thousands of clones; more than 75% are singletons. Specimen: CD4+ or CD8+ T cells sorted from blood, collected in a trial of the OX40 agonist ivuxolimab. Every receptor here comes from an adult with an advanced solid tumor such as melanoma, head and neck, liver or kidney cancer.

The rearrangement uses TRBV9 and TRBJ1-4; D gene unclear. CDR3 length equals 14 residues. Deletions cut 4 bases from V and 4 bases from J, with 11 bases between. Germline CDR1 SGDLS, CDR2 YYNGEE. DNA for the CDR3: TGTGCCAGCAGCCCAGGAGGGCTTAATGAAAAACTGTTTTTT. Encoded protein: CASSPGGLNEKLFF.

The chain links TRBV4-3 to TRBJ2-7; 10 bases agree with TRBD2. This CDR3 spans 16 amino acids. J lost 3 bases, V lost 3 bases, and 8 bases had no gene match. Looked up from germline, CDR1 is LGHNA and CDR2 is YSLEER. The CDR3 protein is CASSQDPSGSFYEQYF. CDR3 sequence (DNA): TGCGCCAGCAGCCAGGATCCTAGCGGGAGTTTCTACGAGCAGTACTTC.

The rearrangement joins TRBV2 to TRBJ1-6; 9 nucleotides match TRBD1. The CDR3 extends over 14 amino acids. Germline V lookup: CDR1 SNHLY, CDR2 FYNNEI. Trimming cost V 8 bases and J 7 bases; bases outside gene matches: 6. The CDR3: CASRRDRVNSPLHF. The CDR3 bases are TGTGCCAGCCGCCGGGACAGGGTCAATTCACCCCTCCACTTT.

This chain links TRBV25-1 with TRBJ2-1; 8 bases are a match to TRBD1. The ends lost 5 bases at V and 6 bases at J; junction bases unmatched: 9. Germline CDR1 is MGHDK and CDR2 is SYGVNS. This CDR3 spans 15 amino acids. The CDR3 region is CASSRRDRTTNEQFF. The CDR3, as DNA: TGTGCCAGCAGTCGTCGGGACAGGACAACCAATGAGCAGTTCTTC.

J is TRBJ2-4 and V is TRBV7-2; unclear D gene. This CDR3 is built from 12 residues. With 0 bases removed from V and 7 bases from J, the gap between germline ends came to 4 bases. Germline assignment: CDR1 SGHTA and CDR2 FQGNSA. CDR3 amino acids: CASSLAENIQYF. Here the CDR3 DNA reads TGTGCCAGCAGCTTAGCTGAGAACATTCAGTACTTC.

CDR3 in DNA: TGTGCCAGCAGTGAAGCGAAGACGGCTTATAATTCACCCCTCCACTTT. It translates to CASSEAKTAYNSPLHF. The gene calls are TRBV6-1 and TRBJ1-6; D unclear. The CDR3 extends over 16 amino acids. Looked up from germline, CDR1 is MNHNS and CDR2 is SASEGT. Trimming removed 0 bases at V and 4 bases at J, with 10 bases between.

The V gene is TRBV6-5, the J gene TRBJ1-2, with D tentatively TRBD1 (5 bases). CDR1 is MNHEY and CDR2 is SVGAGI in the germline V gene. CDR3 length: 15 residues. Trimming took off 5 bases at V and 4 bases at J, with 17 bases between the two ends. CDR3 sequence (DNA): TGTGCCAGCAGTAACTACAGGAGAACTGGCTATGGCTACACCTTC. Translated, it gives CASSNYRRTGYGYTF.

The V and J genes are TRBV28 and TRBJ2-1, with D uncertain. The germline gives CDR1 MDHEN, CDR2 SYDVKM. The CDR3 runs 16 residues. Trimming removed 7 bases from V and 0 bases from J, with 16 bases in between. The CDR3 protein is CASISPPLSSYNEQFF. The CDR3 coding sequence is TGTGCCAGCATCTCCCCTCCCCTGAGCTCCTACAATGAGCAGTTCTTC.

There are a few counts of this clone. This chain joins TRBV27 and TRBJ2-5; no definite D call. This CDR3 spans 15 amino acids. V lost 7 bases to trimming and J lost 7 bases, with 22 bases between them. Germline CDR1 reads MNHEY; CDR2 reads SMNVEV (reference sequence). The CDR3 region is CASKKASNTAGTQYF. The CDR3 DNA reads as TGTGCCAGCAAGAAGGCCAGCAACACCGCCGGGACCCAGTACTTC.

The chain links TRBV21-1 to TRBJ2-4; TRBD1, the D gene given by the table, was not confirmed from the DNA. TRBV21-1 is flagged as a pseudogene. The CDR3 totals 16 residues. Written as DNA, the CDR3 is TGTGCCAGCAGCGCCCGACAGGGGGCCGTAGTGAACATTCAGTACTTC. It specifies CASSARQGAVVNIQYF.

The sample holds one count of this clone. The V and J genes are TRBV7-3 and TRBJ2-7; possible D gene TRBD1, 5 bases. This CDR3 has 13 residues. Germline values: CDR1 SGHTA, CDR2 FQGTGA. The V and J ends lost 5 bases and 0 bases respectively, with 8 bases between them. CDR3 residues: CASSRDSSYEQYF. CDR3 coding DNA: TGTGCCAGCAGCCGAGACAGCTCCTACGAGCAGTACTTC.

The chain uses TRBV2 and TRBJ1-2; tentative D call: TRBD1 (6 bases). This CDR3 region has 13 residues. V shed 8 bases and J shed 2 bases, with 12 bases lying between them. CDR1 SNHLY and CDR2 FYNNEI come from the germline V gene. Written as DNA, the CDR3 is TGTGCCAGCGGTAACAGGGAAAACTATGGCTACACCTTC. It translates to CASGNRENYGYTF.

This clone was counted once. V and J are TRBV5-1 and TRBJ2-3; a possible D gene is TRBD2 (5 bases). This CDR3 has 14 residues. The V end lost 0 bases, the J end lost 5 bases, and 10 bases lay between the germline ends. Looked up from germline, CDR1 is SGHRS and CDR2 is YFSETQ. The CDR3 coding sequence is TGCGCCAGCAGCTTGGATGCGGGCTTAGATACGCAGTATTTT. Translation: CASSLDAGLDTQYF.

This clone has a single count. This chain links TRBV27 with TRBJ2-3; D might be TRBD1 (6 bases). Trimming pared 3 bases from V and 3 bases from J, leaving 7 bases between. From germline, CDR1 is MNHEY and CDR2 SMNVEV (reference sequence). The CDR3 runs to 13 residues. The CDR3 loop is CASSLGQTDTQYF. The DNA of the CDR3 is TGTGCCAGCAGTTTGGGACAAACAGATACGCAGTATTTT.

The rearrangement links TRBV5-6 to TRBJ2-5, with 10 bases aligning to TRBD2. The CDR3 runs 14 residues. Unmatched junction bases numbered 3, after V lost 4 bases and J lost 3 bases. Germline V gene lookup returns CDR1 SGHDT and CDR2 YYEEEE. The CDR3 sequence is CASSRGTSEETQYF. The CDR3 bases are TGTGCCAGCAGCCGCGGGACTAGCGAAGAGACCCAGTACTTC.

The J gene is TRBJ2-2, the V gene TRBV6-1; D is possibly TRBD2 (6 bases). There are 15 residues in the CDR3. V was shortened by 9 bases and J by 1 base, with 15 bases between the two germline ends. Germline CDR1 is MNHNS and CDR2 is SASEGT. In nucleotides, the CDR3 is TGTGCCAGTTTCTTTTGGCGGGGGAACACCGGGGAGCTGTTTTTT. Its protein is CASFFWRGNTGELFF.

The chain uses TRBV10-3 and TRBJ2-7; 16 bases fit TRBD2. CDR3 length equals 17 residues. V was pared by 3 bases and J by 4 bases, with 6 bases of the junction left unmatched. CDR1 and CDR2 from the germline V gene are ENHRY and SYGVKD. The CDR3 DNA reads as TGTGCCATCAGTGACCCGGGACTAGCGGGAGGGAAGTACGAGCAGTACTTC. Translating gives CAISDPGLAGGKYEQYF.

The V and J genes are TRBV7-2 and TRBJ2-5, with D perhaps TRBD1 or TRBD2 (5 bases each). This CDR3 is 15 amino acids long. CDR1 and CDR2 from the germline V gene are SGHTA and FQGNSA. Between the trimmed V and J ends, which lost 3 bases and 4 bases, there was a span of 15 bases. The CDR3 region is CASSFRGGGAETQYF. Here the CDR3 DNA reads TGTGCCAGCAGCTTCCGGGGCGGAGGTGCAGAGACCCAGTACTTC.

This sequence joins TRBV5-8 and TRBJ2-5, with 7 bases fitting TRBD2. V lost 3 bases to trimming and J lost 6 bases; unmatched junction nucleotides: 8. Germline assignment: CDR1 SGHTS and CDR2 YDEGEE. The CDR3 has 14 amino acids. The CDR3 DNA sequence: TGTGCCAGCAGCTCCCCGGGACTAAGAAAGACCCAGTACTTC. Translating gives CASSSPGLRKTQYF. Looking up the rest from reference TRBV5-8 and TRBJ2-5 gives the full variable domain: EAGVTQSPTHLIKTRGQQATLRCSPISGHTSVYWYQQALGLGLQFLLWYDEGEERNRGNFPPRFSGRQFPNYSSELNVNALELEDSALYLCASSSPGLRKTQYFGPGTRLLVL.

The chain recombines TRBV4-1 with TRBJ2-4, with 10 nucleotides matching TRBD1. Germline values: CDR1 MGHRA, CDR2 YSYEKL. J lost 8 bases, V lost 0 bases, and 10 bases had no gene match. This CDR3 has 17 amino acids. The CDR3 spells CASSQDPPGQGIDIQYF. CDR3 nucleotide sequence: TGCGCCAGCAGCCAAGATCCACCGGGACAGGGGATAGACATTCAGTACTTC.

This clone was detected only a few times. In DNA, the CDR3 is TGTGCCAGCAAACTGAAGACAGGTTACGAGCAGTACTTC. Translated: CASKLKTGYEQYF. The chain has TRBV27 and TRBJ2-7; a possible D gene is TRBD1 (6 bases). The germline CDR1 and CDR2 sequences are MNHEY and SMNVEV (reference sequence). V lost 7 bases, J lost 4 bases, and 14 bases lay in between. The CDR3 extends over 13 amino acids.

The chain links TRBV15 to TRBJ2-3; 8 nucleotides agree with TRBD2. Germline CDR1 LNHNV, CDR2 YYDKDF (reference sequence). V lost 2 bases to trimming and J lost 2 bases; unmatched junction nucleotides: 24. The CDR3 spans 22 residues. The CDR3 protein is CATSRLGNWREAALGYTDTQYF. As DNA, the CDR3 is TGTGCCACCAGCAGATTAGGGAACTGGCGGGAGGCTGCACTAGGGTACACAGATACGCAGTATTTT.